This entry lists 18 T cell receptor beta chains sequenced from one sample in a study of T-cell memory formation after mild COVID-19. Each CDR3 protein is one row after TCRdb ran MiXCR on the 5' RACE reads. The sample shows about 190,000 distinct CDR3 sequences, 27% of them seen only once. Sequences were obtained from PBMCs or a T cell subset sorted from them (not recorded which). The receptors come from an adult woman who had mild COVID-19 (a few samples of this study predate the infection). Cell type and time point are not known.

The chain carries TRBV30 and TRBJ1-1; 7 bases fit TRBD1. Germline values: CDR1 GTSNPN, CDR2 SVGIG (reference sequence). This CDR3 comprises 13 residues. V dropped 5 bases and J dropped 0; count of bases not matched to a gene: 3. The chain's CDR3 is CAWGGTVNTEAFF. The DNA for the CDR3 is TGTGCCTGGGGGGGGACAGTGAACACTGAAGCTTTCTTT.

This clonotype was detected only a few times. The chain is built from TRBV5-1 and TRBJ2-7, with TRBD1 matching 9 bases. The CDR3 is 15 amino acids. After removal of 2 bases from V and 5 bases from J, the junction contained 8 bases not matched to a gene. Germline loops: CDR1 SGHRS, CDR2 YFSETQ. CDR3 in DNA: TGCGCCAGCAGCTTTTCCGGGGACAGGGCGGACGAGCAGTACTTC. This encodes CASSFSGDRADEQYF.

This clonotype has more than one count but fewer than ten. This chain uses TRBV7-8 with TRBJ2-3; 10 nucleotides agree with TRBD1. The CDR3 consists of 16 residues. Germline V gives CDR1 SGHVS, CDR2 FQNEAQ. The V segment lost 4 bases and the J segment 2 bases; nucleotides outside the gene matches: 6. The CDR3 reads CASSSRTGGITDTQYF. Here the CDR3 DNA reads TGTGCCAGCAGCTCCAGGACAGGGGGAATCACAGATACGCAGTATTTT.

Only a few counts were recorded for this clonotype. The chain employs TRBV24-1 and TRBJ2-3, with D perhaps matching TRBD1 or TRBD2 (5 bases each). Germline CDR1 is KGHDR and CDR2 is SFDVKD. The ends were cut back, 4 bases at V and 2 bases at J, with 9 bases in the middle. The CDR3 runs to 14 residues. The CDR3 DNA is TGTGCCACCAGTGACCCCGGGGCCACAGATACGCAGTATTTT. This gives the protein CATSDPGATDTQYF.

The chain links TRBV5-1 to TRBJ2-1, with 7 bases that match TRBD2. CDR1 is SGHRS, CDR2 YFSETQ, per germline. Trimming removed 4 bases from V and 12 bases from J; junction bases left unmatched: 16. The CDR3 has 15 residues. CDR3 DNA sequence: TGCGCCAGCAGCCCCACCCCCGGGGCCTCGGGAGGGCAGTTCTTC. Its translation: CASSPTPGASGGQFF. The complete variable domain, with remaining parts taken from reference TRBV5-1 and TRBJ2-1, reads KAGVTQTPRYLIKTRGQQVTLSCSPISGHRSVSWYQQTPGQGLQFLFEYFSETQRNKGNFPGRFSGRQFSNSRSEMNVSTLELGDSALYLCASSPTPGASGGQFFGPGTRLTVL.

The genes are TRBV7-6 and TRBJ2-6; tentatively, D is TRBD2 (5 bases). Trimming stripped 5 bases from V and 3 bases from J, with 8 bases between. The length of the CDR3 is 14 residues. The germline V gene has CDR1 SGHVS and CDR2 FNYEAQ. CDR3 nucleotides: TGTGCCAGCAGCACGGGGTTTGGGGCCAACGTCCTGACTTTC. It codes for CASSTGFGANVLTF.

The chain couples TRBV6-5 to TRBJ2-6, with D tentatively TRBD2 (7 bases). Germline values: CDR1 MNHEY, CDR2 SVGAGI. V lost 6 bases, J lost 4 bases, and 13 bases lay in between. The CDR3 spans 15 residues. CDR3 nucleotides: TGTGCCAGCAGCCAAGGGGGGGAAGGGGCCAACGTCCTGACTTTC. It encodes CASSQGGEGANVLTF.

Written as DNA, the CDR3 is TGCGCCAGCAGCCAAGCGGTCGTTAGTGAGCAGTTCTTC. It yields the protein CASSQAVVSEQFF. This chain joins TRBV4-1 and TRBJ2-1, with D hard to call. Deletions cut 1 base from V and 9 bases from J, with 10 bases between. Germline lookup yields CDR1 MGHRA and CDR2 YSYEKL. The CDR3 length is 13 residues.

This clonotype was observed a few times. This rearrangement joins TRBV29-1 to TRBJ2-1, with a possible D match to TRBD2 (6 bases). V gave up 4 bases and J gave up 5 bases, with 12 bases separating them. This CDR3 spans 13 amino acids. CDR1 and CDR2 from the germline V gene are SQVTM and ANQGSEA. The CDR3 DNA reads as TGCAGCGTTGCCCGGGGACTGAACAATGAGCAGTTCTTC. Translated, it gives CSVARGLNNEQFF.

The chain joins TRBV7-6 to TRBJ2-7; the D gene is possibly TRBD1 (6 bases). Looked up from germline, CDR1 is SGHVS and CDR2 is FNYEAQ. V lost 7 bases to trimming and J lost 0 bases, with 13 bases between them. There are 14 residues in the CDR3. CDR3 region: CASTVDRTSYEQYF. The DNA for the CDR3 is TGTGCCAGCACCGTCGACAGGACCTCCTACGAGCAGTACTTC. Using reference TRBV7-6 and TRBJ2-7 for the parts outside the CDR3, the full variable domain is GAGVSQSPRYKVTKRGQDVALRCDPISGHVSLYWYRQALGQGPEFLTYFNYEAQQDKSGLPNDRFSAERPEGSISTLTIQRTEQRDSAMYRCASTVDRTSYEQYFGPGTRLTVT.

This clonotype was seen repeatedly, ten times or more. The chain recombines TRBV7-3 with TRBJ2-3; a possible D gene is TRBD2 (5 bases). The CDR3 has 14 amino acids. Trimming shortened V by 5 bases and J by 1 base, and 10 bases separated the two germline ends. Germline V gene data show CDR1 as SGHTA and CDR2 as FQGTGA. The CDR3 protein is CASSPQAGTDTQYF. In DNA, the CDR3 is TGTGCCAGCAGCCCCCAAGCGGGCACAGATACGCAGTATTTT.

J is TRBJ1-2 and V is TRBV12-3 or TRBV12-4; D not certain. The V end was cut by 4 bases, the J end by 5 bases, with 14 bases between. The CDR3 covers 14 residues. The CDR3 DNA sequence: TGTGCCAGCAGTTGGCGCGCGGGGAGTTATGGCTACACCTTC. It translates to CASSWRAGSYGYTF.

CDR3 sequence reads: CASSLGTGAEAFF. The CDR3 DNA sequence: TGCGCCAGCAGCTTGGGAACAGGGGCTGAAGCTTTCTTT. The V and J genes are TRBV5-1 and TRBJ1-1; TRBD1 matches at 7 bases. From germline, CDR1 is SGHRS and CDR2 YFSETQ. V shed 0 bases, J shed 6 bases, and the junction held 2 bases outside the gene matches. The CDR3 length is 13 residues.

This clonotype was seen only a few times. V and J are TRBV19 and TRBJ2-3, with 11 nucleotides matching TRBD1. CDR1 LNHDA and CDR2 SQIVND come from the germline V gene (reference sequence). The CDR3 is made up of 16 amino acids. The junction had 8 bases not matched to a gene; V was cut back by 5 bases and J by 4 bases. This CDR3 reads CASSAGTGGFADTQYF. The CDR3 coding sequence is TGTGCCAGTAGTGCTGGGACAGGGGGATTCGCAGATACGCAGTATTTT.

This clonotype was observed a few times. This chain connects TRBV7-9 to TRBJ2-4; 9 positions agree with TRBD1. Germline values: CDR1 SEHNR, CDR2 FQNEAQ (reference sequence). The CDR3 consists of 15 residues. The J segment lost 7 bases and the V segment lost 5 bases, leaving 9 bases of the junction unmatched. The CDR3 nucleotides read TGTGCCAGCAGCCGCACCGGGGACAGGGTGAACATTCAGTACTTC. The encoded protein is CASSRTGDRVNIQYF.

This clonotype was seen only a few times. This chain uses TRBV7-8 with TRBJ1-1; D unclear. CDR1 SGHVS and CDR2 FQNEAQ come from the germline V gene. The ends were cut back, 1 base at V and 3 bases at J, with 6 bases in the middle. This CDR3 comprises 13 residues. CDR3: CASSLGPDTEAFF. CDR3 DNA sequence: TGTGCCAGCAGCTTAGGCCCGGACACTGAAGCTTTCTTT. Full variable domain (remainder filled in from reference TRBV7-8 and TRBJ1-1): GAGVSQSPRYKVAKRGQDVALRCDPISGHVSLFWYQQALGQGPEFLTYFQNEAQLDKSGLPSDRFFAERPEGSVSTLKIQRTQQEDSAVYLCASSLGPDTEAFFGQGTRLTVV.

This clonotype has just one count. This chain's CDR3 is CASSRDRAYTEAFF. For the CDR3, the DNA is TGTGCCAGCAGCAGGGACAGAGCCTACACTGAAGCTTTCTTT. V and J are TRBV7-9 and TRBJ1-1; 7 positions match TRBD1. The germline gives CDR1 SEHNR, CDR2 FQNEAQ (reference sequence). The CDR3 runs 14 residues. The trim removed 5 bases at V and 3 bases at J, leaving 6 bases unmatched.

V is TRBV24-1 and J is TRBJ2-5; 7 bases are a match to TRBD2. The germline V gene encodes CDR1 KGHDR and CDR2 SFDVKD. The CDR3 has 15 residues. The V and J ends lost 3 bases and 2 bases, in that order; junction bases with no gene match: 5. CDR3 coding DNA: TGTGCCACCAGTGATCCACTGGGAGGGCAAGAGACCCAGTACTTC. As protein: CATSDPLGGQETQYF.